The 15 T cell receptor beta chains below come from one sample, sequenced in a study of cytomegalovirus exposure and HLA in healthy donors. 60 Vbeta and 13 Jbeta primers were used in PCR. TCRdb keeps only in-frame clones here, not all; method: immunoSEQ multiplex PCR. The table has roughly 180,000 clones, approximately 80% seen once. The sample comprised PBMCs. These receptors were collected from a woman aged 18 to 35 in good health and CMV-seronegative.

V gene TRBV2 combines with J gene TRBJ1-1, with a weak D call TRBD1 (6 bases). V was trimmed by 6 bases and J by 1 base, leaving 12 bases between them. The germline V gene has CDR1 SNHLY and CDR2 FYNNEI. The CDR3 sequence is 14 residues long. Here the CDR3 DNA reads TGTGCCAGCAGGCTGGGGGGGCAGAACACTGAAGCTTTCTTT. Its translation is CASRLGGQNTEAFF.

This chain links TRBV5-1 with TRBJ2-7, with 8 bases that match TRBD1. V lost 4 bases, J lost 12 bases, and 9 bases stayed unmatched. This CDR3 comprises 12 residues. Germline CDR1 reads SGHRS; CDR2 reads YFSETQ. CDR3 DNA: TGCGCCAGCAGCACCGGACAGGGAGTACTGTACTTC. Translation gives CASSTGQGVLYF.

The V gene is TRBV11-3, the J gene TRBJ2-1; the D gene is possibly TRBD2 (5 bases). CDR1 SGHNT and CDR2 YENEEA come from the germline V gene. The length of the CDR3 is 17 residues. Trimming removed 1 base from V and 2 bases from J, with 15 bases in between. The CDR3 is CASSLVLGTAAYNEQFF. The CDR3 DNA follows: TGTGCCAGCAGCTTAGTACTTGGAACAGCGGCCTACAATGAGCAGTTCTTC.

The genes are TRBV6-6 and TRBJ2-1; TRBD2 aligns across 8 bases. This CDR3 contains 16 residues. V dropped 5 bases and J dropped 8; count of bases not matched to a gene: 14. From germline, CDR1 is MNHNY and CDR2 SVGAGI (reference sequence). Here the CDR3 reads CASSRNSGNGQDEQFF. Here the CDR3 DNA reads TGTGCCAGCAGTCGGAATAGCGGGAACGGTCAGGATGAGCAGTTCTTC.

The sample holds one count of this clone. Written as DNA, the CDR3 is TGTGCCAGCTCACCAGACAGGGCCAACTATGGCTACACCTTC. Translated: CASSPDRANYGYTF. The V gene is TRBV18, the J gene TRBJ1-2; TRBD1 aligns across 7 bases. Germline V gene lookup returns CDR1 KGHSH and CDR2 LQKENI. The CDR3 is 14 residues long. After removal of 2 bases from V and 2 bases from J, the junction contained 2 bases not matched to a gene. The variable domain in full, with the rest retrieved from reference TRBV18 and TRBJ1-2, is NAGVMQNPRHLVRRRGQEARLRCSPMKGHSHVYWYRQLPEEGLKFMVYLQKENIIDESGMPKERFSAEFPKEGPSILRIQQVVRGDSAAYFCASSPDRANYGYTFGSGTRLTVV.

The chain's CDR3 is CASSQEGQGVYEQYF. The CDR3 bases are TGCGCCAGCAGCCAAGAGGGACAGGGGGTTTACGAGCAGTACTTC. The J gene is TRBJ2-7, the V gene TRBV4-3; 11 positions agree with TRBD1. The trim removed 0 bases at V and 4 bases at J, leaving 2 bases unmatched. Per the germline V gene, CDR1 is LGHNA and CDR2 is YSLEER. The CDR3 has 15 residues.

The rearrangement links TRBV6-4 to TRBJ2-2, with TRBD1 matching over 9 bases. Germline loops: CDR1 MRHNA, CDR2 SNTAGT. Trimming removed 7 bases from V and 4 bases from J; junction bases left unmatched: 4. The CDR3 loop spans 14 amino acids. CDR3 residues: CASKQGASTGELFF. For the CDR3, the DNA is TGTGCCAGCAAACAGGGGGCGAGCACCGGGGAGCTGTTTTTT.

This chain uses TRBV7-9 with TRBJ2-2; TRBD2 agrees at 10 bases. CDR1 SEHNR and CDR2 FQNEAQ come from the germline V gene (reference sequence). CDR3 size: 16 residues. The V gene end was trimmed by 5 bases and the J gene end by 8 bases; junction bases not matched to a gene: 11. For the CDR3, the DNA is TGTGCCAGCAGCCGGGGGACTAGCGCCTCAGGGGGGGAGCTGTTTTTT. Translated, it gives CASSRGTSASGGELFF.

The chain joins TRBV6-6 to TRBJ1-4; perhaps TRBD1 as D (5 bases). Deletions cut 4 bases from V and 7 bases from J, with 16 bases between. This CDR3 has 15 amino acids. Germline loops: CDR1 MNHNY, CDR2 SVGAGI (reference sequence). CDR3 region: CASSSQGESSEKLFF. As DNA, the CDR3 is TGTGCCAGCAGTTCCCAGGGTGAATCGAGTGAAAAACTGTTTTTT.

The CDR3 sequence is CSVGRTEETQYF. CDR3 DNA: TGCAGCGTCGGACGGACAGAAGAGACCCAGTACTTC. The J gene is TRBJ2-5, the V gene TRBV29-1, with TRBD1 as a possible D gene (6 bases). The germline V and J ends were trimmed by 6 bases and 3 bases, with 11 bases remaining between them. The CDR3 spans 12 residues. Germline CDR1 SQVTM, CDR2 ANQGSEA.

The V and J genes are TRBV6-4 and TRBJ2-1; tentative D call: TRBD2 (6 bases). V was shortened by 0 bases and J by 8 bases, with 17 bases between the two germline ends. This CDR3 has 16 amino acids. Germline V lookup: CDR1 MRHNA, CDR2 SNTAGT. The CDR3: CASSDSVGGSPDEQFF. CDR3 DNA: TGTGCCAGCAGTGACTCGGTGGGAGGTTCCCCGGATGAGCAGTTCTTC.

The chain recombines TRBV7-8 with TRBJ2-2; TRBD1 matches 7 bases. Germline lookup yields CDR1 SGHVS and CDR2 FQNEAQ. The trim removed 5 bases at V and 4 bases at J, leaving 10 bases unmatched. The CDR3 sequence is 16 residues long. This CDR3 reads CASSPWDSPSTGELFF. Written as DNA, the CDR3 is TGTGCCAGCAGCCCGTGGGACAGCCCGAGCACCGGGGAGCTGTTTTTT.

The V gene is TRBV18, the J gene TRBJ2-5; a weak D match, TRBD2 (6 bases). Germline V gene sequence: CDR1 KGHSH, CDR2 LQKENI. Trimming removed 3 bases at V and 2 bases at J, with 13 bases between. CDR3 length equals 15 residues. CDR3 nucleotides: TGTGCCAGCTCACCGCCGTCCGGGGGTCAAGAGACCCAGTACTTC. Its protein product is CASSPPSGGQETQYF.

The chain recombines TRBV29-1 with TRBJ2-7, with D maybe TRBD1 (6 bases). Germline lookup yields CDR1 SQVTM and CDR2 ANQGSEA. V lost 3 bases and J 1 base, leaving 10 bases between the germline ends. This CDR3 is 13 amino acids long. The DNA of the CDR3 is TGCAGCGTTGAGACAGGTGATTCCTACGAGCAGTACTTC. It encodes CSVETGDSYEQYF.

The rearrangement uses TRBV5-1 and TRBJ1-5; D not certain. Germline assignment: CDR1 SGHRS and CDR2 YFSETQ. The CDR3 has 13 residues. V lost 7 bases and J 3 bases, leaving 11 bases between the germline ends. CDR3 protein: CASSSDVNQPQHF. CDR3 nucleotides: TGCGCCAGCTCGTCAGATGTCAATCAGCCCCAGCATTTT.